A single sample is the source of the 28 T cell receptor beta chains below, sequenced in a study of blood T cell repertoires in COVID-19. Generated by immunoSEQ multiplex PCR, the TCRdb table keeps only in-frame clones and is missing some. The top ten hold roughly 7.9% of the sample, which has roughly 120,000 clones, approximately 80% seen once. The sequencing input was peripheral blood. Receptors originate from a human donor in a cohort sampled during active COVID-19.

The CDR3 nucleotides read TGTGCCAGCAGTGATCCACCGGCTAGCGGTGGGTACGAGCAGTACTTC. It yields the protein CASSDPPASGGYEQYF. The chain recombines TRBV6-1 with TRBJ2-7, with 7 bases that match TRBD2. With 3 bases clipped from V and 4 bases from J, the junction kept 12 bases outside the gene matches. Germline lookup yields CDR1 MNHNS and CDR2 SASEGT. The CDR3 loop spans 16 amino acids.

The chain joins TRBV6-4 to TRBJ2-7, with D perhaps TRBD1 (6 bases). V was trimmed by 8 bases and J by 2 bases, leaving 28 bases between them. The CDR3 contains 18 residues. The germline V gene has CDR1 MRHNA and CDR2 SNTAGT. The CDR3 sequence is CASSLVGGSREWTYEQYF. The CDR3 DNA sequence: TGTGCCAGCTCCCTCGTAGGGGGTTCGAGGGAGTGGACCTACGAGCAGTACTTC.

V usage is TRBV11-3 and J usage is TRBJ2-7; D possibly corresponds to TRBD2 (5 bases). Between the trimmed V and J ends, which lost 2 bases and 2 bases, there was a span of 10 bases. The CDR3 runs 14 residues. Germline CDR1 SGHNT, CDR2 YENEEA. The CDR3 sequence: CASSLTAGPYEQYF. DNA for the CDR3: TGTGCCAGCAGCTTAACGGCGGGTCCCTACGAGCAGTACTTC.

V usage is TRBV6-5 and J usage is TRBJ2-7; the D is unclear. The V and J ends lost 3 bases and 3 bases respectively, with 12 bases between them. The CDR3 sequence is 14 residues long. Germline V gene lookup returns CDR1 MNHEY and CDR2 SVGAGI. The CDR3 protein is CASSYGQAGYEQYF. DNA of the CDR3: TGTGCCAGCAGTTATGGTCAGGCAGGCTACGAGCAGTACTTC.

This sequence joins TRBV3-1 (or the pseudogene TRBV3-2) and TRBJ1-5; D unresolved. Germline V gene sequence: CDR1 LGHDT, CDR2 YNNKEL (reference sequence). Deletions cut 0 bases from V and 5 bases from J, with 17 bases between. The CDR3 totals 17 residues. CDR3 residues: CASSQDLGGRGDQPQHF. In DNA form, the CDR3 reads TGTGCCAGCAGCCAAGACCTGGGAGGGCGCGGCGATCAGCCCCAGCATTTT.

This clone was detected a few times. The chain uses TRBV19 and TRBJ1-2; 7 bases fit TRBD1. The CDR3 loop spans 14 amino acids. V shed 2 bases and J 5 bases; nucleotides not matched to a gene: 5. The germline CDR1 and CDR2 sequences are LNHDA and SQIVND (reference sequence). The CDR3 DNA is TGTGCCAGTAGTATACTCGTCAGGGGGTATGGCTACACCTTC. Its translation: CASSILVRGYGYTF.

The chain carries TRBV28 and TRBJ2-7; TRBD1 aligns across 11 bases. The junction had 11 bases not matched to a gene; V was cut back by 7 bases and J by 6 bases. Germline-derived CDR1 and CDR2 are MDHEN and SYDVKM. CDR3 length: 15 amino acids. The CDR3 is CASTHAGDRGGEQYF. Written as DNA, the CDR3 is TGTGCCAGCACCCACGCCGGGGACAGGGGGGGCGAGCAGTACTTC.

The rearrangement joins TRBV5-6 to TRBJ2-1, with D possibly TRBD2 on 6 matching bases. CDR3 length: 14 amino acids. CDR1 and CDR2 from the germline V gene are SGHDT and YYEEEE. Trimming stripped 0 bases from V and 4 bases from J, with 8 bases between. The CDR3 loop is CASSLELAYNEQFF. DNA of the CDR3: TGTGCCAGCAGCTTGGAACTAGCTTACAATGAGCAGTTCTTC.

V gene TRBV2 combines with J gene TRBJ2-7; 7 bases map to TRBD1. V lost 4 bases and J lost 4; bases outside the gene matches: 1. CDR1 is SNHLY and CDR2 is FYNNEI in the germline V gene. The CDR3 is 12 residues long. The CDR3 nucleotides are TGTGCCAGCAGTGGGGACAGTTACGAGCAGTACTTC. This encodes CASSGDSYEQYF.

CDR3 sequence: CAWDRDREDTGELFF. The CDR3 coding sequence is TGTGCCTGGGACCGGGACAGGGAGGACACCGGGGAGCTGTTTTTT. This rearrangement joins TRBV30 to TRBJ2-2, with TRBD1 matching over 9 bases. The junction had 7 bases not matched to a gene; V was cut back by 5 bases and J by 3 bases. Germline assignment: CDR1 GTSNPN and CDR2 SVGIG (reference sequence). This CDR3 has 15 amino acids.

The chain uses TRBV11-3 and TRBJ2-7; tentatively, D is TRBD1 (7 bases). Deletions cut 1 base from V and 2 bases from J, with 12 bases between. This CDR3 comprises 15 residues. In germline, CDR1 is SGHNT, CDR2 YENEEA. The CDR3 DNA sequence: TGTGCCAGCAGCTTAGTTTCCAGGGGGGCCTACGAGCAGTACTTC. This codes for CASSLVSRGAYEQYF.

The chain couples TRBV2 to TRBJ2-4, with a weak D call TRBD1 (5 bases). The CDR3 sequence is 11 residues long. The germline gives CDR1 SNHLY, CDR2 FYNNEI. Trimming cost V 8 bases and J 7 bases, with 9 bases left between them. The CDR3: CASQGFNIQYF. CDR3 DNA: TGTGCCAGCCAGGGCTTCAACATTCAGTACTTC.

The chain joins TRBV27 to TRBJ2-6; D is ambiguous. Trimming stripped 4 bases from V and 4 bases from J, with 11 bases between. Germline V gene data show CDR1 as MNHEY and CDR2 as SMNVEV (reference sequence). The length of the CDR3 is 15 residues. As DNA, the CDR3 is TGTGCCAGCAGTTCCTTGTTGTCGGGGGCCAACGTCCTGACTTTC. Translation: CASSSLLSGANVLTF.

The rearrangement links TRBV11-2 to TRBJ1-1; TRBD1 aligns across 12 bases. The germline gives CDR1 SGHAT, CDR2 FQNNGV. V lost 5 bases to trimming and J lost 3 bases; unmatched junction nucleotides: 13. This CDR3 has 18 residues. CDR3 in amino acids: CASSPGGGTGGHDTEAFF. CDR3 sequence (DNA): TGTGCCAGCAGCCCAGGGGGTGGGACAGGGGGCCACGACACTGAAGCTTTCTTT.

The CDR3 nucleotides read TGTGCCAGCAGCCCCCTCTTAGATGAGGCTGAAAGAGCTTTCTTT. Translating gives CASSPLLDEAERAFF. The chain joins TRBV14 to TRBJ1-1; D remains ambiguous. CDR3 length: 15 residues. The V gene lost 4 bases and the J gene lost 10 bases, with 22 bases spanning the gap. CDR1 is SGHDN and CDR2 is FVKESK in the germline V gene.

The rearrangement uses TRBV5-4 and TRBJ2-1; maybe TRBD2 (6 bases). CDR3 length equals 16 residues. The germline V gene encodes CDR1 SGHNT and CDR2 YYREEE (reference sequence). The V gene lost 3 bases and the J gene lost 0 bases, with 13 bases spanning the gap. The CDR3 DNA is TGTGCCAGCAGCTCTGGAGTGGGGGGCTCCTACAATGAGCAGTTCTTC. It yields the protein CASSSGVGGSYNEQFF.

V usage is TRBV27 and J usage is TRBJ1-1; TRBD1 matches 8 bases. The germline CDR1 and CDR2 sequences are MNHEY and SMNVEV (reference sequence). With 5 bases clipped from V and 6 bases from J, the junction kept 8 bases outside the gene matches. The CDR3 runs to 14 residues. The CDR3, as DNA: TGTGCCAGCAGTCCCGGACAGGGAGTCGCTGAAGCTTTCTTT. This gives the protein CASSPGQGVAEAFF.

The J gene is TRBJ2-1, the V gene TRBV27, with 8 bases identical to TRBD2. Per the germline V gene, CDR1 is MNHEY and CDR2 is SMNVEV (reference sequence). V lost 8 bases to trimming and J lost 3 bases; unmatched junction nucleotides: 9. The CDR3 covers 15 residues. The DNA for the CDR3 is TGTGCCAGCGCCCTCATGGCGGGGGGCTACAATGAGCAGTTCTTC. Encoded protein: CASALMAGGYNEQFF.

V and J are TRBV11-3 and TRBJ2-5; D gene uncertain. This CDR3 has 15 amino acids. CDR1 and CDR2 from the germline V gene are SGHNT and YENEEA. V lost 5 bases and J lost 5, with 18 bases in between. For the CDR3, the DNA is TGTGCCAGCAGCCGCGTTCTGGCGGCTATGGAGACCCAGTACTTC. It translates to CASSRVLAAMETQYF.

J is TRBJ2-7 and V is TRBV3-1 (or the pseudogene TRBV3-2), with 7 bases fitting TRBD1. This CDR3 region has 14 residues. V lost 1 base, J lost 6 bases, and 6 bases stayed unmatched. Germline values: CDR1 LGHDT, CDR2 YNNKEL (reference sequence). For the CDR3, the DNA is TGTGCCAGCAGCCAAGCAGGGGGAGCTGGCGAGCAGTACTTC. Protein product: CASSQAGGAGEQYF.

This chain joins TRBV7-6 and TRBJ1-3; tentatively, D is TRBD1 (5 bases). The germline gives CDR1 SGHVS, CDR2 FNYEAQ. CDR3 length: 16 amino acids. V lost 2 bases to trimming and J lost 2 bases, with 13 bases between them. The DNA of the CDR3 is TGTGCCAGCAGCTTATATTCAGGGAAGACTGGAAACACCATATATTTT. Protein product: CASSLYSGKTGNTIYF.

The gene calls are TRBV3-1 (or the pseudogene TRBV3-2) and TRBJ1-3; D unresolved. This CDR3 comprises 16 residues. The V gene lost 0 bases and the J gene lost 0 bases, with 9 bases spanning the gap. Germline-derived CDR1 and CDR2 are LGHDT and YNNKEL (reference sequence). CDR3 residues: CASSQEPGLSGNTIYF. The CDR3 bases are TGTGCCAGCAGCCAAGAGCCAGGCCTCTCTGGAAACACCATATATTTT.

V and J are TRBV3-1 (or the pseudogene TRBV3-2) and TRBJ2-3, with TRBD2 matching 7 bases. V trimming: 0 bases; J trimming: 0 bases; junction bases outside the gene matches: 9. This CDR3 has 18 residues. Germline V gives CDR1 LGHDT, CDR2 YNNKEL (reference sequence). The CDR3 region has the DNA TGTGCCAGCAGCCAAGAATGGTCTAGCGGTTCTAGCACAGATACGCAGTATTTT. This codes for CASSQEWSSGSSTDTQYF.

The chain links TRBV2 to TRBJ1-1; D is possibly TRBD1 (6 bases). The germline gives CDR1 SNHLY, CDR2 FYNNEI. CDR3 length equals 16 residues. V shed 2 bases and J shed 4 bases, with 17 bases lying between them. In DNA form, the CDR3 reads TGTGCCAGCAGTGAATGGTCAGGGGAAGGAATCACTGAAGCTTTCTTT. It yields the protein CASSEWSGEGITEAFF.

The rearrangement uses TRBV14 and TRBJ2-7, with 8 bases aligning to TRBD1. CDR1 and CDR2 (germline): SGHDN, FVKESK. After removal of 0 bases from V and 2 bases from J, the junction contained 0 bases not matched to a gene. The CDR3 has 14 amino acids. CDR3 in amino acids: CASSQEDRAYEQYF. CDR3 DNA sequence: TGTGCCAGCAGCCAAGAGGACAGGGCCTACGAGCAGTACTTC.

The genes are TRBV6-5 and TRBJ1-2, with D perhaps TRBD1 (6 bases). CDR3 length equals 13 residues. Germline V gene lookup returns CDR1 MNHEY and CDR2 SVGAGI. V gave up 5 bases and J gave up 3 bases, with 10 bases separating them. The CDR3 DNA sequence: TGTGCCAGCAGTACAGGGATGGACTATGGCTACACCTTC. This translates into CASSTGMDYGYTF.

This rearrangement joins TRBV6-5 to TRBJ1-2; possibly TRBD1 for D (6 bases). CDR1 MNHEY and CDR2 SVGAGI come from the germline V gene. V lost 7 bases and J lost 4, with 19 bases in between. The CDR3 runs to 15 residues. The CDR3 DNA follows: TGTGCCAGCACTCTCCGAGTTGGCAGGGGCTATGGCTACACCTTC. Protein product: CASTLRVGRGYGYTF.

The chain carries TRBV27 and TRBJ2-7, with 11 nucleotides matching TRBD1. This CDR3 has 14 amino acids. V lost 5 bases and J lost 6; bases outside the gene matches: 6. Per germline, CDR1 MNHEY and CDR2 SMNVEV (reference sequence). The CDR3 sequence: CASSKDRGRLEQYF. CDR3 nucleotide sequence: TGTGCCAGCAGTAAGGACAGGGGGCGCCTCGAGCAGTACTTC.